This is a list of T cell receptor beta chains from one sample in a study of Graves' ophthalmopathy and Graves' hyperthyroidism. Each CDR3 protein is one row after TCRdb ran MiXCR on the multiplex PCR reads. The table has 200,000 to 250,000 distinct CDR3 sequences, 29% seen once. Sequenced sample: peripheral blood. The origin of the receptors is a man aged 50 to 59 with Graves' ophthalmopathy. Each CDR3 is given with its conserved first and last residue. Expanded clones get a size class; other rows say once, few or many, or leave the size out.

v_call: TRBV5-1; clone_size: many; cdr3_length: 14; cdr3_aa: CASSLGAGSYEQYF
v_call: TRBV12-3/TRBV12-4; clone_size: -; cdr3_length: 15; cdr3_aa: CASSRTTGKAETQYF
v_call: TRBV28; clone_size: -; cdr3_length: 12; cdr3_aa: CASSSSPSEPYF
v_call: TRBV6-1; clone_size: many; cdr3_length: 17; cdr3_aa: CASSKTSGSFSDYEQYF
v_call: TRBV7-8; clone_size: many; cdr3_length: 13; cdr3_aa: CASSLVGGGEQYF
v_call: TRBV5-6; clone_size: -; cdr3_length: 14; cdr3_aa: CASNRQGADYGYTF
v_call: TRBV20-1; clone_size: -; cdr3_length: 11; cdr3_aa: CSAYRGTEQYF
v_call: TRBV12-3/TRBV12-4; clone_size: -; cdr3_length: 14; cdr3_aa: CASSPDRVGTEAFF
v_call: TRBV29-1; clone_size: many; cdr3_length: 14; cdr3_aa: CSVEGGRSVGGYTF
v_call: TRBV20-1; clone_size: many; cdr3_length: 17; cdr3_aa: CSAPAPRGLPRGNTIYF
v_call: TRBV11-2; clone_size: once; cdr3_length: 12; cdr3_aa: CASSLAEAGQYF
v_call: TRBV6-2/TRBV6-3; clone_size: -; cdr3_length: 15; cdr3_aa: CASSQQGAGHTEAFF
v_call: TRBV28; clone_size: -; cdr3_length: 14; cdr3_aa: CASSSTTAKETQYF
v_call: TRBV19; clone_size: -; cdr3_length: 8; cdr3_aa: CASNQAFF
v_call: TRBV27; clone_size: once; cdr3_length: 15; cdr3_aa: CASSLGGGLNTEAFF
v_call: TRBV29-1; clone_size: many; cdr3_length: 12; cdr3_aa: CSVGVRPYEQYF
v_call: TRBV28; clone_size: many; cdr3_length: 16; cdr3_aa: CASTLQGFLNTGELFF
v_call: TRBV19; clone_size: many; cdr3_length: 18; cdr3_aa: CASSIDPGTGQGSYEQYF
v_call: TRBV7-3; clone_size: -; cdr3_length: 13; cdr3_aa: CASSLTPRDRVLF
v_call: TRBV12-3/TRBV12-4; clone_size: many; cdr3_length: 15; cdr3_aa: CASSYLIADSYEQYF
v_call: TRBV20-1; clone_size: many; cdr3_length: 13; cdr3_aa: CSARAIGSYEQYF
v_call: TRBV19; clone_size: many; cdr3_length: 16; cdr3_aa: CASSISPTAPGIWYTF